The clone carrying this TCR beta chain was counted many times. The antigen is not known. V was cut by 6 bases and J by 4 bases, with 12 bases left in between. The CDR3 covers 14 residues. CDR1 and CDR2 (germline): MNHEY, SVGAGI. This record belongs to a study of T cells after posttransplantation cyclophosphamide. Study-level results: Tissue-infiltrating T cells from skin or gut overlapped little with blood T cells. TRB clonality was highly associated with recipient CMV seropositivity and reactivation. Donor CD8+ memory clones often dominated recipient blood repertoires at later times.

Clones were sequenced by immunoSEQ multiplex PCR, and TCRdb holds only the in-frame ones, with some missing. This sample carries fewer than 40,000 clones, none of them present only once. The receptor comes from a woman aged 25 to 45 in good health and a related stem cell transplant donor. The sample taken for sequencing was PBMCs. The J gene is TRBJ1-4, the V gene TRBV6-5; D not certain. The CDR3 loop reads CASSSGLLNEKLFF. The CDR3 DNA is TGTGCCAGCAGCTCAGGACTGCTTAATGAAAAACTGTTTTTT.